Below, 9 T cell receptor beta chains from the same sample are listed, as sequenced in a study of shared clonotypes between healthy human individuals. Some clones are missing from TCRdb's copy, which holds only in-frame ones; the method was immunoSEQ multiplex PCR. This table holds 1,500,000 or so clones, about 98.5% found once. Sequencing was performed on naive CD4+ T cells sorted from blood. Subset in this sample: CD45RA+ positively selected. These receptors originate from a man aged 25-45 years in good health.

This chain links TRBV5-1 with TRBJ1-1, with 8 bases that match TRBD1. Germline loops: CDR1 SGHRS, CDR2 YFSETQ. The J segment lost 2 bases and the V segment lost 5 bases, leaving 2 bases of the junction unmatched. This CDR3 region has 13 residues. The CDR3 DNA is TGCGCCAGCAGTGACAGGGGTAACACTGAAGCTTTCTTT. It translates to CASSDRGNTEAFF.

V is TRBV18 and J is TRBJ2-7; D may be TRBD1 or TRBD2 (5 bases each). Germline loops: CDR1 KGHSH, CDR2 LQKENI. V shed 6 bases and J shed 6 bases, with 21 bases lying between them. The CDR3 extends over 15 amino acids. The CDR3 region has the DNA TGTGCCAGCTCTTACTCCGGGACCCCGGCCCCCGAGCAGTACTTC. It is translated as CASSYSGTPAPEQYF.

The chain couples TRBV4-3 to TRBJ1-1, with D perhaps TRBD1 (5 bases). V was cut by 0 bases and J by 3 bases, with 8 bases left in between. CDR3 length: 14 amino acids. Germline V lookup: CDR1 LGHNA, CDR2 YSLEER. CDR3 region: CASSQEVGHTEAFF. The CDR3 DNA follows: TGCGCCAGCAGCCAAGAAGTGGGACACACTGAAGCTTTCTTT.

This clone appeared a single time. V gene TRBV11-2 combines with J gene TRBJ2-7, with TRBD2 matching 10 bases. Germline CDR1 reads SGHAT; CDR2 reads FQNNGV. The CDR3 is 16 residues long. The V segment lost 5 bases and the J segment 2 bases; nucleotides outside the gene matches: 9. This CDR3 is CASSKFFTSGTYEQYF. CDR3 bases: TGTGCCAGCAGCAAGTTTTTTACTAGCGGGACCTACGAGCAGTACTTC.

The chain carries TRBV5-3 and TRBJ2-2; TRBD1 is a possible D gene (5 bases). TRBV5-3 falls under the ORF class, with uncertain function. CDR3 length: 12 amino acids. V lost 2 bases to trimming and J lost 7 bases, with 6 bases between them. In DNA, the CDR3 is TGTGCCAGAAGCTTAGGGGTCGGGGAGCTGTTTTTT. Its translation is CARSLGVGELFF.

The J gene is TRBJ2-5, the V gene TRBV5-1; a possible D gene is TRBD2 (6 bases). The ends were cut back, 5 bases at V and 5 bases at J, with 19 bases in the middle. This CDR3 contains 15 residues. Looked up from germline, CDR1 is SGHRS and CDR2 is YFSETQ. The CDR3 nucleotides are TGCGCCAGCAGTTCCGGGAGCCTAAGCGGGGAGACCCAGTACTTC. Its protein is CASSSGSLSGETQYF.

The chain links TRBV9 to TRBJ1-5, with D unclear. The CDR3 runs 14 residues. CDR1 SGDLS and CDR2 YYNGEE come from the germline V gene. Trimming took off 3 bases at V and 2 bases at J, with 9 bases between the two ends. In DNA form, the CDR3 reads TGTGCCAGCAGCGGAGGAGCTGGCAATCAGCCCCAGCATTTT. It is translated as CASSGGAGNQPQHF.

The rearrangement links TRBV7-2 to TRBJ1-5; D not resolved. Germline V CDR1 and CDR2: SGHTA, FQGNSA. The CDR3 has 13 residues. With 2 bases removed from V and 10 bases from J, the gap between germline ends came to 12 bases. Written as DNA, the CDR3 is TGTGCCAGCAGCTTAAGTTTCTCAGAACCCCAGCATTTT. Protein: CASSLSFSEPQHF.

The rearrangement links TRBV23-1 to TRBJ2-3; D call uncertain. TRBV23-1 falls under the ORF class, with uncertain function. V was cut by 0 bases and J by 3 bases, with 19 bases left in between. The CDR3 contains 18 residues. The CDR3 DNA is TGCGCCAGCAGTCAATCGGAAACTAACTCTGGTTGGACAGATACGCAGTATTTT. Amino acid sequence: CASSQSETNSGWTDTQYF.